The 24 T cell receptor beta chains given below trace back to one sample, sequenced in a study of blood T cell repertoires in COVID-19. The method was immunoSEQ multiplex PCR; TCRdb's version includes in-frame clones alone and lacks a portion of them. The sample lists about 200,000 clones, under 90% occurring once. The material sequenced was peripheral blood. The source of these receptors is a man older than 75 with acute or convalescent COVID-19.

Only a few counts were recorded for this clone. The chain joins TRBV3-1 (or the pseudogene TRBV3-2) to TRBJ2-2, with 12 bases matching TRBD2. Germline CDR1 LGHDT, CDR2 YNNKEL (reference sequence). The CDR3 spans 16 residues. V trimming: 7 bases; J trimming: 5 bases; junction bases outside the gene matches: 8. This CDR3 is CASNPTSGRGTGELFF. CDR3 DNA sequence: TGTGCCAGCAACCCGACTAGCGGGAGAGGAACCGGGGAGCTGTTTTTT.

The chain links TRBV28 to TRBJ1-4, with D hard to call. The germline V gene has CDR1 MDHEN and CDR2 SYDVKM. This CDR3 has 15 residues. V shed 4 bases and J shed 7 bases, with 16 bases lying between them. This chain's CDR3 is CASSSRLGPGEKLFF. The DNA for the CDR3 is TGTGCCAGCAGTTCCAGGCTGGGCCCTGGTGAAAAACTGTTTTTT.

This clone was counted a single time. The chain is built from TRBV2 and TRBJ1-1; D not certain. The CDR3 covers 13 residues. The V gene lost 5 bases and the J gene lost 0 bases, with 7 bases spanning the gap. Germline CDR1 and CDR2: SNHLY and FYNNEI. CDR3 protein: CASSTQMNTEAFF. The CDR3 DNA reads as TGTGCCAGCAGTACGCAGATGAACACTGAAGCTTTCTTT.

The J gene is TRBJ2-7, the V gene TRBV7-2; D not resolved. This CDR3 is 13 amino acids long. V was pared by 1 base and J by 2 bases, with 6 bases between. From germline, CDR1 is SGHTA and CDR2 FQGNSA. Written as DNA, the CDR3 is TGTGCCAGCAGCTTAGTTCTACCCTACGAGCAGTACTTC. This encodes CASSLVLPYEQYF. The full variable domain, with the rest looked up from reference TRBV7-2 and TRBJ2-7, is GAGVSQSPSNKVTEKGKDVELRCDPISGHTALYWYRQSLGQGLEFLIYFQGNSAPDKSGLPSDRFSAERTGGSVSTLTIQRTQQEDSAVYLCASSLVLPYEQYFGPGTRLTVT.

V usage is TRBV7-8 and J usage is TRBJ2-7; 7 bases match TRBD1. CDR1 and CDR2 from the germline V gene are SGHVS and FQNEAQ. Trimming at V came to 5 bases and at J to 2 bases, leaving 6 bases not matched to a gene. The CDR3 extends over 14 amino acids. CDR3 nucleotide sequence: TGTGCCAGCAGCCGTACAGGGGACCCCTACGAGCAGTACTTC. Encoded protein: CASSRTGDPYEQYF.

The chain combines TRBV20-1 with TRBJ1-2; no clear D. Deletions cut 5 bases from V and 5 bases from J, with 9 bases between. From germline, CDR1 is DFQATT and CDR2 SNEGSKA (reference sequence). The CDR3 extends over 11 amino acids. Here the CDR3 DNA reads TGCAGTGCTCCTACAGTTTATGGCTACACCTTC. Amino acids: CSAPTVYGYTF.

The chain carries TRBV19 and TRBJ2-1; a possible D gene is TRBD2 (5 bases). Trimming took 5 bases from V and 1 from J, leaving 15 bases between them. Germline loops: CDR1 LNHDA, CDR2 SQIVND (reference sequence). The CDR3 covers 16 residues. As DNA, the CDR3 is TGTGCCAGTAGTCCGTTAGGACTGCTGTCCTACAATGAGCAGTTCTTC. Its protein is CASSPLGLLSYNEQFF.

V gene TRBV6-5 combines with J gene TRBJ1-1; TRBD1 matches 11 bases. CDR1 and CDR2 (germline): MNHEY, SVGAGI. The V gene end was trimmed by 5 bases and the J gene end by 1 base; junction bases not matched to a gene: 3. This CDR3 is built from 15 residues. CDR3 DNA sequence: TGTGCCAGCAGTCACGGACAGGGGGCGAACACTGAAGCTTTCTTT. It codes for CASSHGQGANTEAFF.

This chain connects TRBV5-8 to TRBJ1-1; no firm D call. Trimming stripped 1 base from V and 1 base from J, with 5 bases between. The CDR3 extends over 13 amino acids. Germline assignment: CDR1 SGHTS and CDR2 YDEGEE. CDR3 in amino acids: CASSLIQNTEAFF. The CDR3 DNA is TGTGCCAGCAGCTTGATCCAGAACACTGAAGCTTTCTTT. Combining the CDR3 with reference TRBV5-8 and TRBJ1-1 gives the whole variable domain EAGVTQSPTHLIKTRGQQATLRCSPISGHTSVYWYQQALGLGLQFLLWYDEGEERNRGNFPPRFSGRQFPNYSSELNVNALELEDSALYLCASSLIQNTEAFFGQGTRLTVV.

J is TRBJ2-7 and V is TRBV27; 8 positions agree with TRBD1. V shed 4 bases, J shed 5 bases, and the junction held 16 bases outside the gene matches. This CDR3 contains 17 residues. Germline lookup yields CDR1 MNHEY and CDR2 SMNVEV (reference sequence). The DNA of the CDR3 is TGTGCCAGCAGTTCAGATGCGCACAGGGGGTTCCCCCACGAGCAGTACGTC. This sequence encodes CASSSDAHRGFPHEQYV.

This clone appeared many times. The rearrangement links TRBV6-5 to TRBJ2-7; tentative D call: TRBD2 (6 bases). CDR3 length: 14 amino acids. The ends were cut back, 5 bases at V and 3 bases at J, with 14 bases in the middle. In germline, CDR1 is MNHEY, CDR2 SVGAGI. The CDR3 nucleotides read TGTGCCAGCAGTAAACGGGGTAGCGGCTACGAGCAGTACGTC. Its translation: CASSKRGSGYEQYV.

V usage is TRBV6-4 and J usage is TRBJ1-2; D might be TRBD1 (6 bases). Germline assignment: CDR1 MRHNA and CDR2 SNTAGT. The V end was cut by 6 bases, the J end by 4 bases, with 12 bases between. This CDR3 has 13 amino acids. The CDR3 loop reads CASRQGIAYGYTF. In DNA form, the CDR3 reads TGTGCCAGCAGACAGGGCATCGCCTATGGCTACACCTTC.

This chain connects TRBV4-3 to TRBJ1-1; D is perhaps TRBD1 (5 bases). Germline V gives CDR1 LGHNA, CDR2 YSLEER. The length of the CDR3 is 13 residues. The V and J ends lost 3 bases and 8 bases respectively, with 13 bases between them. The CDR3 protein is CASSQDLDREAFF. The CDR3 DNA sequence: TGCGCCAGCAGCCAGGATTTAGACAGAGAAGCTTTCTTT.

This chain connects TRBV27 to TRBJ1-6; the D gene is possibly TRBD1 (6 bases). Germline V gene sequence: CDR1 MNHEY, CDR2 SMNVEV (reference sequence). The CDR3 extends over 15 amino acids. The V and J ends lost 6 bases and 3 bases respectively, with 12 bases between them. CDR3 in amino acids: CASRGQGSYNSPLHF. In nucleotides, the CDR3 is TGTGCCAGCAGGGGGCAGGGGAGCTATAATTCACCCCTCCACTTT.

The chain links TRBV27 to TRBJ1-5, with D hard to call. The CDR3 spans 14 residues. CDR1 is MNHEY, CDR2 SMNVEV, per germline (reference sequence). V was cut by 4 bases and J by 1 base, with 8 bases left in between. The CDR3: CASSSRRSNQPQHF. The CDR3, as DNA: TGTGCCAGCAGTTCTCGGAGAAGCAATCAGCCCCAGCATTTT.

This clone was picked up one time. This rearrangement joins TRBV9 to TRBJ1-4; TRBD1 is a possible D gene (5 bases). Looked up from germline, CDR1 is SGDLS and CDR2 is YYNGEE. V lost 3 bases and J 4 bases, leaving 10 bases between the germline ends. The CDR3 loop spans 14 amino acids. The CDR3 nucleotides are TGTGCCAGCAGCGCAGGGTGGAGTAATGAAAAACTGTTTTTT. It translates to CASSAGWSNEKLFF.

The chain couples TRBV27 to TRBJ2-1; D is perhaps TRBD1 (5 bases). The V and J ends lost 4 bases and 10 bases respectively, with 14 bases between them. Germline V gene lookup returns CDR1 MNHEY and CDR2 SMNVEV (reference sequence). The CDR3 contains 13 residues. In DNA, the CDR3 is TGTGCCAGCAGTTCCCAGGGTAGCCGCGAGCAGTTCTTC. It translates to CASSSQGSREQFF.

This clone is a singleton in its sample. The V call is TRBV5-1, the J call TRBJ2-1; maybe TRBD2 (6 bases). Germline assignment: CDR1 SGHRS and CDR2 YFSETQ. The CDR3 is 16 amino acids. V lost 0 bases and J 0 bases, leaving 10 bases between the germline ends. The CDR3 here is CASSLVYGSSYNEQFF. The CDR3 DNA reads as TGCGCCAGCAGCTTGGTCTACGGGAGCTCCTACAATGAGCAGTTCTTC.

The rearrangement joins TRBV28 to TRBJ2-6; weak D call: TRBD1 (6 bases). This CDR3 spans 17 amino acids. Deletions cut 4 bases from V and 0 bases from J, with 13 bases between. The germline V gene has CDR1 MDHEN and CDR2 SYDVKM. CDR3 nucleotide sequence: TGTGCCAGCAGTTCCAAAGCAGGGGCCTCTGGGGCCAACGTCCTGACTTTC. Encoded protein: CASSSKAGASGANVLTF.

This rearrangement joins TRBV10-3 to TRBJ1-1; TRBD1 matches 8 bases. Germline trimming cut 10 bases from V and 4 bases from J; bases unmatched to any gene: 5. CDR3 length: 12 amino acids. Germline CDR1 ENHRY, CDR2 SYGVKD. Written as DNA, the CDR3 is TGTGCCAGTCAGGGGGCGCGCACTGAAGCTTTCTTT. This translates into CASQGARTEAFF.

Remarks on this clone: The sample has other DNA sequences that encode this CDR3 too. The chain links TRBV5-1 to TRBJ2-1, with 13 nucleotides matching TRBD2. Germline CDR1 and CDR2: SGHRS and YFSETQ. V dropped 4 bases and J dropped 5; count of bases not matched to a gene: 6. This CDR3 is 16 amino acids long. In DNA form, the CDR3 reads TGCGCCAGCAGCCTGGCCGGGACTAGCGGGAACAATGAGCAGTTCTTC. Amino acid sequence: CASSLAGTSGNNEQFF.

This clone was found a few times. V and J are TRBV6-4 and TRBJ2-7, with TRBD2 matching 9 bases. J gave up 0 bases and V 6 bases, and 3 bases lay outside the gene matches. The CDR3 covers 14 residues. CDR1 and CDR2 (germline): MRHNA, SNTAGT. The CDR3 DNA sequence: TGTGCCAGCAGGGGCGGGGGGGTCTCCTACGAGCAGTACTTC. Protein: CASRGGGVSYEQYF.

The sample holds a few counts of this clone. This chain's CDR3 is CASSIMTAVYF. The CDR3 region has the DNA TGTGCCAGTAGTATAATGACAGCTGTATACTTC. This chain joins TRBV19 and TRBJ2-4; tentatively, D is TRBD1 (5 bases). V lost 2 bases, J lost 16 bases, and 12 bases lay in between. The CDR3 has 11 amino acids. The germline V gene has CDR1 LNHDA and CDR2 SQIVND (reference sequence).

The chain couples TRBV27 to TRBJ2-3, with TRBD2 matching over 8 bases. V lost 8 bases and J lost 4; bases outside the gene matches: 14. The CDR3 runs 16 residues. Germline-derived CDR1 and CDR2 are MNHEY and SMNVEV (reference sequence). CDR3 region: CASRSSPGLGSDTQYF. CDR3 nucleotides: TGTGCCAGCCGATCGTCCCCGGGACTAGGCTCAGATACGCAGTATTTT.